These 20 T cell receptor beta chains originate from one sample sequenced in a study of graft-versus-host responses after intestinal transplantation. No antigens are known for them. TCRdb's copy holds only in-frame clones and misses some; the assay was immunoSEQ multiplex PCR. The sample has about 88,000 clones; approximately 89% are singletons. This specimen was unstimulated CD4+ T cells sorted from spleen or lymph node cells, taken before transplant. These receptors were collected from a human donor who was the organ donor for an intestinal transplant.

This sequence joins TRBV6-5 and TRBJ1-2; the D gene is possibly TRBD1 (6 bases). The CDR3 has 13 residues. Trimming shortened V by 7 bases and J by 2 bases, and 11 bases separated the two germline ends. In germline, CDR1 is MNHEY, CDR2 SVGAGI. The CDR3 nucleotides read TGTGCCAGCACCCCGGGACAAAACTATGGCTACACCTTC. Translated: CASTPGQNYGYTF.

This rearrangement joins TRBV5-6 to TRBJ1-2; 8 nucleotides match TRBD1. The CDR3 is 16 residues long. V shed 1 base, J shed 7 bases, and the junction held 12 bases outside the gene matches. The V gene's germline CDR1 is SGHDT and CDR2 YYEEEE. The CDR3 protein is CASSLTRTGTLRGYTF. The CDR3 nucleotides read TGTGCCAGCAGCTTGACCCGGACAGGGACTTTACGTGGCTACACCTTC.

This sequence joins TRBV18 and TRBJ2-7; 10 bases agree with TRBD2. The CDR3 spans 17 residues. V lost 3 bases to trimming and J lost 4 bases; unmatched junction nucleotides: 12. Germline V lookup: CDR1 KGHSH, CDR2 LQKENI. The CDR3 sequence is CASSPIPLAGVKYEQYF. In nucleotides, the CDR3 is TGTGCCAGCTCACCCATCCCTCTAGCGGGAGTTAAGTACGAGCAGTACTTC.

The chain couples TRBV9 to TRBJ2-1, with a tentative D call TRBD2 (5 bases). This CDR3 contains 15 residues. Germline V gene sequence: CDR1 SGDLS, CDR2 YYNGEE. V was clipped by 0 bases and J by 8 bases, with 15 bases between them. The CDR3 DNA reads as TGTGCCAGCAGCGTAGGGAGAGGGAGTAGCTATGAGCAGTTCTTC. This translates into CASSVGRGSSYEQFF.

This chain connects TRBV21-1 to TRBJ2-7; TRBD2 was called by the table and not checked on the DNA. TRBV21-1 is assigned pseudogene status. CDR3 length equals 12 residues. CDR3 nucleotides: TGTGCCAGCAGCAATGAGGACTACGAGCAGTACTTC. Translating it yields CASSNEDYEQYF.

The chain is built from TRBV18 and TRBJ2-7; 8 nucleotides align to TRBD1. In germline, CDR1 is KGHSH, CDR2 LQKENI. The CDR3 length is 13 residues. Trimming removed 8 bases from V and 4 bases from J; junction bases left unmatched: 7. CDR3 sequence (DNA): TGTGCCAGCCCCTCGGACAGGGCTTACGAGCAGTACTTC. Its protein product is CASPSDRAYEQYF. Combining the CDR3 with reference TRBV18 and TRBJ2-7 gives the whole variable domain NAGVMQNPRHLVRRRGQEARLRCSPMKGHSHVYWYRQLPEEGLKFMVYLQKENIIDESGMPKERFSAEFPKEGPSILRIQQVVRGDSAAYFCASPSDRAYEQYFGPGTRLTVT.

The chain employs TRBV10-3 and TRBJ1-2, with 8 nucleotides matching TRBD1. The CDR3 is 13 residues long. The germline V gene has CDR1 ENHRY and CDR2 SYGVKD. V lost 8 bases to trimming and J lost 7 bases; unmatched junction nucleotides: 9. The CDR3 nucleotides read TGTGCCATCTGGGAACAGGGGGTCTTTGGCTACACCTTC. This codes for CAIWEQGVFGYTF.

The rearrangement links TRBV4-1 to TRBJ2-1; the match to TRBD2 covers 7 bases. The CDR3 runs to 17 residues. Trimming at V came to 2 bases and at J to 4 bases, leaving 11 bases not matched to a gene. Germline CDR1 reads MGHRA; CDR2 reads YSYEKL. CDR3 nucleotide sequence: TGCGCCAGCAGCCAATCAGTTACGGGTAGCGGGTACAATGAGCAGTTCTTC. It specifies CASSQSVTGSGYNEQFF.

This chain links TRBV29-1 with TRBJ2-1; 8 bases are shared with TRBD2. Germline loops: CDR1 SQVTM, CDR2 ANQGSEA. The CDR3 is 14 residues long. DNA of the CDR3: TGCAGTACAGCCGGGGGGGCCTTATACAATGAGCAGTTCTTC. Translating it yields CSTAGGALYNEQFF.

The genes are TRBV2 and TRBJ1-5, with 9 bases identical to TRBD1. This CDR3 region has 15 residues. The V and J ends lost 7 bases and 4 bases, in that order; junction bases with no gene match: 8. Germline V lookup: CDR1 SNHLY, CDR2 FYNNEI. The CDR3: CASNRDRVFNQPQHF. DNA for the CDR3: TGTGCCAGCAACCGGGACAGGGTCTTTAATCAGCCCCAGCATTTT.

The J gene is TRBJ2-7, the V gene TRBV14; 7 bases agree with TRBD1. V lost 1 base, J lost 6 bases, and 9 bases stayed unmatched. The CDR3 has 15 residues. CDR1 SGHDN and CDR2 FVKESK come from the germline V gene. The CDR3: CASSQAGQLRVEQYF. The CDR3 coding sequence is TGTGCCAGCAGCCAAGCGGGACAGCTAAGGGTCGAGCAGTACTTC. Variable domain in full (rest from reference TRBV14 and TRBJ2-7): EAGVTQFPSHSVIEKGQTVTLRCDPISGHDNLYWYRRVMGKEIKFLLHFVKESKQDESGMPNNRFLAERTGGTYSTLKVQPAELEDSGVYFCASSQAGQLRVEQYFGPGTRLTVT.

The gene calls are TRBV7-9 and TRBJ2-6, with 12 bases identical to TRBD1. CDR3 length: 19 amino acids. The V segment lost 4 bases and the J segment 2 bases; nucleotides outside the gene matches: 9. Germline V gene sequence: CDR1 SEHNR, CDR2 FQNEAQ (reference sequence). The CDR3 is CASSSSGTGGATGANVLTF. The CDR3 bases are TGTGCCAGCAGCTCCTCCGGGACAGGGGGCGCGACTGGGGCCAACGTCCTGACTTTC.

The chain combines TRBV7-3 with TRBJ2-5, with 9 positions matching TRBD2. The CDR3 totals 15 residues. Germline CDR1 is SGHTA and CDR2 is FQGTGA. The ends lost 5 bases at V and 5 bases at J; junction bases unmatched: 9. CDR3 sequence (DNA): TGTGCCAGCAGCCTAAATAGCGGGGGCGGGGAGACCCAGTACTTC. This sequence encodes CASSLNSGGGETQYF.

The V call is TRBV10-1, the J call TRBJ2-1; 8 nucleotides match TRBD2. J gave up 3 bases and V 6 bases, and 10 bases lay outside the gene matches. Per germline, CDR1 WNHNN and CDR2 SYGVQD (reference sequence). This CDR3 has 16 amino acids. The CDR3 sequence is CASSPGVAGSYNEQFF. The CDR3 DNA sequence: TGCGCCAGCAGCCCCGGGGTAGCGGGAAGCTACAATGAGCAGTTCTTC.

This clone is a singleton in its sample. One end of the junction is discordant with germline, which a read error may explain. CDR3 nucleotide sequence: TGCGCCAGCAGCTTGGCCCCGGACAGGTTGAATACTGAAGCTTTCTTT. Its translation: CASSLAPDRLNTEAFF. The chain employs TRBV5-1 and TRBJ1-1, with 7 nucleotides matching TRBD1. From germline, CDR1 is SGHRS and CDR2 YFSETQ. The CDR3 totals 16 residues.

This chain joins TRBV7-3 and TRBJ2-7, with 8 positions matching TRBD2. This CDR3 is 14 amino acids long. Per germline, CDR1 SGHTA and CDR2 FQGTGA. Trimming at V came to 5 bases and at J to 1 base, leaving 4 bases not matched to a gene. In DNA form, the CDR3 reads TGTGCCAGCAGCCGGGGACTAGGGTCCTACGAGCAGTACTTC. Translated, it gives CASSRGLGSYEQYF.

The V and J genes are TRBV2 and TRBJ2-1; D may be TRBD1 (6 bases). V was trimmed by 2 bases and J by 4 bases, leaving 15 bases between them. The CDR3 sequence is 16 residues long. Per germline, CDR1 SNHLY and CDR2 FYNNEI. The chain's CDR3 is CASSETRTVNYNEQFF. CDR3 in DNA: TGTGCCAGCAGTGAAACGCGGACAGTTAATTACAATGAGCAGTTCTTC.

The chain combines TRBV5-1 with TRBJ2-7, with D tentatively TRBD2 (6 bases). V was trimmed by 4 bases and J by 1 base, leaving 15 bases between them. Germline V gives CDR1 SGHRS, CDR2 YFSETQ. This CDR3 spans 15 amino acids. As DNA, the CDR3 is TGCGCCAGCAGCCCGGAGGGGCCAGGGTCCTACGAGCAGTACTTC. Protein: CASSPEGPGSYEQYF.

The chain is built from TRBV7-9 and TRBJ1-1; possibly TRBD1 for D (5 bases). The germline CDR1 and CDR2 sequences are SEHNR and FQNEAQ (reference sequence). Trimming removed 4 bases from V and 0 bases from J, with 12 bases in between. CDR3 length equals 15 residues. The CDR3 here is CASSYGGRLNTEAFF. The CDR3 DNA reads as TGTGCCAGCAGCTACGGGGGACGGTTGAACACTGAAGCTTTCTTT.

The chain links TRBV6-5 to TRBJ1-1; D is unresolved. Per the germline V gene, CDR1 is MNHEY and CDR2 is SVGAGI. CDR3 size: 13 residues. Trimming pared 0 bases from V and 7 bases from J, leaving 9 bases between. CDR3 residues: CASSYSRHSEAFF. As DNA, the CDR3 is TGTGCCAGCAGTTACTCGAGACACAGTGAAGCTTTCTTT.